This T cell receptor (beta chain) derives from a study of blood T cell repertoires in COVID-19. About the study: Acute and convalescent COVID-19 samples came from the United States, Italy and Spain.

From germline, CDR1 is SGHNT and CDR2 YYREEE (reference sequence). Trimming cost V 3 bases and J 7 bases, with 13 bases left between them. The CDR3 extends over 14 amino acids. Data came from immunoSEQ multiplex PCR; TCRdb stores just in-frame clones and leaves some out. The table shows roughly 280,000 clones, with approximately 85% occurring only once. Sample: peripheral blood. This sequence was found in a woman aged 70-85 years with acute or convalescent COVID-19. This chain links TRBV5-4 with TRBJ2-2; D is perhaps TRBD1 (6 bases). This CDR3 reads CASSSEQGRGELFF. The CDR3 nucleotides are TGTGCCAGCAGCTCGGAACAGGGACGCGGGGAGCTGTTTTTT.